This T cell receptor (beta chain) emerged from a study of T-cell reconstitution after alpha-beta-depleted transplantation in children. Whole-study results and caveats: Diversity and T-cell counts at one year after transplant derived mostly from new T cells.

Trimming removed 5 bases from V and 8 bases from J, with 20 bases in between. CDR3 length: 15 amino acids. The germline CDR1 and CDR2 sequences are SGHTA and FQGNSA. Worth noting for this clonotype: Its antigen is still unknown.

A library of TCRbeta sequences, prepared with unique molecular identifiers, was generated. TCRdb redid the calling of the PCR reads with MiXCR, one entry per CDR3 protein. Among hundreds of thousands of distinct CDR3 sequences listed, just over 7.5% were seen once. The clonotype was recovered from a female patient aged 2 to 10 who had a stem cell transplant for Fanconi anemia, so the T cells may come from the graft donor. The V gene is TRBV7-2, the J gene TRBJ2-3, with D tentatively TRBD2 (6 bases). Specimen: peripheral blood, collected 360 days after TCRalphabeta/CD19-depleted stem cell transplant. CDR3 region: CASSPRARGLGTQYF. The CDR3 DNA is TGTGCCAGCAGCCCTCGGGCTAGGGGACTCGGTACGCAGTATTTT.